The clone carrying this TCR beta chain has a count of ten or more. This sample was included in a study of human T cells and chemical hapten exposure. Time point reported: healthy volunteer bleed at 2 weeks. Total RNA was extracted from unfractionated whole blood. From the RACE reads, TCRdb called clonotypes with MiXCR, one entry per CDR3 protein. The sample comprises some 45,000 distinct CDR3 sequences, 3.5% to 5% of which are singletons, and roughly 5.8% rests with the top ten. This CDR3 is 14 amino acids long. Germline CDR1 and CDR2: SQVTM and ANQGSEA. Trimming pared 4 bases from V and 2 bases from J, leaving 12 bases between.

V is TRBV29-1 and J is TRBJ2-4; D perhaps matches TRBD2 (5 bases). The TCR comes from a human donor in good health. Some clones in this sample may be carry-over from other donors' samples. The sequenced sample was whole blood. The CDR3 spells CSVGEGLPKNIQYF. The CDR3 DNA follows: TGCAGCGTTGGAGAAGGACTGCCCAAAAACATTCAGTACTTC.